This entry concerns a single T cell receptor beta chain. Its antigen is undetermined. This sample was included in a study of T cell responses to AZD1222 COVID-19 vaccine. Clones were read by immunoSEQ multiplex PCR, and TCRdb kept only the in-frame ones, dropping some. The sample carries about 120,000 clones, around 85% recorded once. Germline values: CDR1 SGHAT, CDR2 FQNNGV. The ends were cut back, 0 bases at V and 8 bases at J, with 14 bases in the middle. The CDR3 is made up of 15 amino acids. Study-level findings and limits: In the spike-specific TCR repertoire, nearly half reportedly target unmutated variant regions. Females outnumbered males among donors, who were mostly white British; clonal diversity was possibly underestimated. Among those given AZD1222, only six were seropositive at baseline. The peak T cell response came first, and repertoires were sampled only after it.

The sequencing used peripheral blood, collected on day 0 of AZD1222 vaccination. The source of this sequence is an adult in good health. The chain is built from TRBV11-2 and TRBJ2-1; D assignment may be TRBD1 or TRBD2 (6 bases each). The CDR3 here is CASSLEVRRGDEQFF. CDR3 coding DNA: TGTGCCAGCAGCTTAGAGGTGCGGAGGGGGGATGAGCAGTTCTTC.